A selection of T cell receptor beta chains follows, all from one sample in a study of cytomegalovirus exposure and HLA in healthy donors. Produced via immunoSEQ multiplex PCR; TCRdb's table is partial and in-frame only. This sample carries around 140,000 clones, about three quarters of them seen once, and the ten largest clones take 4.2%. The sequenced material came from PBMCs. These receptors were collected from a man between 45 and 60 years old in good health and CMV-seropositive. Both conserved end residues are part of each CDR3. D genes are given only for firm matches. Rows may omit the clone size; those that give it use once, few, many or a size class.

J | size | D | V | CDR3 | DNA
TRBJ1-2 | . | TRBD1 | TRBV10-1 | CARRTGDSYGYTF | TGCGCCAGAAGGACAGGGGACAGCTATGGCTACACCTTC
TRBJ2-7 | . | TRBD2 | TRBV7-2 | CASSLAASGAAYEQYF | TGTGCCAGCAGCTTAGCGGCTAGCGGGGCAGCCTACGAGCAGTACTTC
TRBJ2-7 | . | . | TRBV5-1 | CASSFVGRGYEQYF | TGCGCCAGCAGCTTTGTGGGCCGGGGGTACGAGCAGTACTTC
TRBJ2-1 | . | TRBD1 | TRBV5-1 | CASSHDGTGQNEQFF | TGCGCCAGCAGCCATGACGGGACAGGGCAAAATGAGCAGTTCTTC
TRBJ1-4 | . | . | TRBV6-1 | CASSEIVGRGEKLFF | TGTGCCAGCAGTGAAATAGTCGGGAGAGGGGAAAAACTGTTTTTT
TRBJ2-1 | . | . | TRBV4-1 | CASSQGPPRGVTYNEQFF | TGCGCCAGCAGCCAAGGGCCCCCGCGGGGCGTTACCTACAATGAGCAGTTCTTC
TRBJ2-4 | . | TRBD1 | TRBV5-4 | CASSATGGAKNIQYF | TGTGCCAGCAGCGCGACAGGGGGGGCCAAAAACATTCAGTACTTC
TRBJ1-2 | . | . | TRBV7-8 | CASSLDVRGMGYTF | TGTGCCAGCAGCTTAGATGTTCGAGGCATGGGCTACACCTTC
TRBJ1-4 | . | TRBD1 | TRBV6-1 | CASSGQGVAVSEKLFF | TGTGCCAGCAGTGGTCAGGGGGTGGCTGTTTCTGAAAAACTGTTTTTT
TRBJ1-1 | . | . | TRBV6-5 | CASSYGAGGGTEAFF | TGTGCCAGCAGTTACGGCGCGGGCGGGGGCACTGAAGCTTTCTTT
TRBJ1-1 | . | TRBD1 | TRBV5-1 | CASSNTQGWTEAFF | TGCGCCAGCAGCAATACACAGGGGTGGACTGAAGCTTTCTTT
TRBJ2-3 | once | . | TRBV4-1 | CASSQERTDTQYF | TGCGCCAGCAGCCAAGAGAGAACTGATACGCAGTATTTT
TRBJ1-1 | . | TRBD1 | TRBV29-1 | CSVSVGQTEAFF | TGCAGCGTTTCAGTGGGACAGACTGAAGCTTTCTTT
TRBJ1-3 | few | . | TRBV10-2 | CASSDLAGTSGNTIYF | TGCGCCAGCAGTGATCTTGCAGGAACCTCTGGAAACACCATATATTTT
TRBJ1-2 | few | . | TRBV4-1 | CASSQVGTPSNYGYTF | TGCGCCAGCAGCCAAGTCGGGACACCCTCTAACTATGGCTACACCTTC
TRBJ1-2 | . | . | TRBV6-5 | CASSYRREANYGYTF | TGTGCCAGCAGTTACCGTCGGGAAGCTAACTATGGCTACACCTTC
TRBJ2-6 | . | . | TRBV5-4 | CASSRQASGANVLTF | TGTGCCAGCAGCCGACAGGCCTCTGGGGCCAACGTCCTGACTTTC
TRBJ1-1 | . | TRBD1 | TRBV29-1 | CSVEGQGIEAFF | TGCAGCGTTGAAGGACAGGGTATAGAGGCTTTCTTT
TRBJ2-1 | once | TRBD2 | TRBV19 | CASRPPSGGRYNEQFF | TGTGCCAGTAGACCCCCTAGCGGGGGTCGATACAATGAGCAGTTCTTC
TRBJ1-2 | once | TRBD1 | TRBV12-5 | CASGWGTVYGYTF | TGTGCTAGTGGTTGGGGGACAGTCTATGGCTACACCTTC
TRBJ1-1 | . | TRBD1 | TRBV9 | CASSVARDRVNTEAFF | TGTGCCAGCAGCGTAGCGAGAGACAGGGTTAACACTGAAGCTTTCTTT
TRBJ2-5 | . | TRBD1 | TRBV5-1 | CASSAGGVGETQYF | TGCGCCAGCAGCGCAGGGGGAGTAGGAGAGACCCAGTACTTC
TRBJ2-1 | few | . | TRBV6-7 | CASSYLSGKEQFF | TGTGCCAGCAGTTACTTATCGGGTAAGGAGCAGTTCTTC
TRBJ1-5 | few | . | TRBV2 | CASSEAVGGVQPQHF | TGTGCCAGCAGTGAAGCCGTGGGGGGGGTTCAGCCCCAGCATTTT
TRBJ1-6 | . | TRBD1 | TRBV5-6 | CASSFRGSSYNSPLHF | TGTGCCAGCAGCTTCAGGGGGAGCTCCTATAATTCACCCCTCCACTTT
TRBJ1-1 | . | . | TRBV6-6 | CASSGQGMHTEAFF | TGTGCCAGCAGTGGGCAGGGGATGCACACTGAAGCTTTCTTT
TRBJ1-5 | . | TRBD1 | TRBV6-5 | CASRPTGDSNQPQHF | TGTGCCAGCCGACCGACAGGGGATAGCAATCAGCCCCAGCATTTT
TRBJ2-1 | . | TRBD1 | TRBV5-1 | CASSPLLTGGLKYEQFF | TGCGCCAGCAGCCCACTCCTCACAGGGGGCTTAAAATATGAGCAGTTCTTC
TRBJ1-2 | . | . | TRBV6-6 | CASIQQGHYGYTF | TGTGCCAGCATTCAACAGGGCCACTATGGCTACACCTTC
TRBJ2-6 | few | . | TRBV4-2 | CASSQAGRGASGANVLTF | TGTGCCAGCAGCCAAGCTGGCAGGGGTGCCTCCGGGGCCAACGTCCTGACTTTC
TRBJ2-1 | . | . | TRBV7-6 | CASSLGPQGLGGEQFF | TGTGCCAGCAGCTTAGGACCTCAGGGGTTGGGCGGTGAGCAGTTCTTC
TRBJ1-2 | . | . | TRBV19 | CASGRNYGYTF | TGTGCCTCGGGGAGAAACTATGGCTACACCTTC
TRBJ1-1 | . | TRBD1 | TRBV7-2 | CASSRTGVGTEAFF | TGTGCCAGCAGCCGTACAGGGGTAGGCACTGAAGCTTTCTTT
TRBJ2-3 | . | TRBD2 | TRBV29-1 | CSVVGTSGREADTQYF | TGCAGCGTTGTTGGGACTAGCGGGAGGGAGGCAGATACGCAGTATTTT
TRBJ2-1 | . | TRBD2 | TRBV5-4 | CASSYDVGGAYNEQFF | TGTGCCAGCAGCTATGATGTGGGAGGGGCTTACAATGAGCAGTTCTTC
TRBJ2-7 | few | . | TRBV9 | CASSSMDSGEQYF | TGTGCCAGCAGCTCAATGGACAGCGGCGAGCAGTACTTC
TRBJ2-5 | . | . | TRBV19 | CASSSWADEHQETQYF | TGTGCCAGTAGTAGTTGGGCCGACGAGCATCAAGAGACCCAGTACTTC
TRBJ2-5 | . | TRBD2 | TRBV18 | CASSPGRAGQETQYF | TGTGCCAGCTCACCAGGAAGAGCGGGGCAAGAGACCCAGTACTTC
TRBJ2-3 | . | . | TRBV7-9 | CSSSLVADTQYF | TGTTCCAGCAGCTTAGTCGCAGATACGCAGTATTTT
TRBJ1-1 | . | TRBD1 | TRBV27 | CASRYRTGTNTEAFF | TGTGCCAGCAGGTACAGGACAGGCACCAACACTGAAGCTTTCTTT
TRBJ2-1 | . | . | TRBV6-5 | CASSYSAGTEKFF | TGTGCCAGCAGTTACTCCGCGGGGACAGAGAAGTTCTTC